The rows below give T cell receptor beta chains drawn from one sample of a study of PD-L1 blockade in urothelial cancer. Method: immunoSEQ multiplex PCR; TCRdb's copy keeps in-frame clones and lacks some. The sample holds some 74,000 clones, around four fifths seen once. Sequenced here: PBMCs, sampled around atezolizumab (anti-PD-L1) treatment. The source of these receptors is a man aged 35 to 55 with urothelial cancer. CDR3s include the opening cysteine and the closing phenylalanine or tryptophan. The D gene is left open where the match is weak. The size entry is marked missing in some rows and otherwise reads once, few, many or a size class.

j_gene: TRBJ2-7; d_gene: TRBD1; abundance: -; v_gene: TRBV18; CDR3nt: TGTGCCAGCTCGACGGACAGGGGATATTCCTACGAGCAGTACTTC; CDR3aa: CASSTDRGYSYEQYF
j_gene: TRBJ2-6; d_gene: TRBD1; abundance: few; v_gene: TRBV28; CDR3nt: TGTGCCAGCAAGCTTGGGACAGGGCCCGCTGGGGCCAACGTCCTGACTTTC; CDR3aa: CASKLGTGPAGANVLTF
j_gene: TRBJ2-7; d_gene: -; abundance: -; v_gene: TRBV2; CDR3nt: TGTGCCAGCATAATACAGGGCTACGAGCAGTACTTC; CDR3aa: CASIIQGYEQYF
j_gene: TRBJ1-1; d_gene: -; abundance: -; v_gene: TRBV7-9; CDR3nt: TGTGCCAGCAGCTTAGAGGCAGGCACTGAAGCTTTCTTT; CDR3aa: CASSLEAGTEAFF
j_gene: TRBJ1-3; d_gene: -; abundance: -; v_gene: TRBV7-6; CDR3nt: TGTGCCAGCAGCTTAGGCGGAGCTGGAAACACCATATATTTT; CDR3aa: CASSLGGAGNTIYF
j_gene: TRBJ2-4; d_gene: TRBD1; abundance: -; v_gene: TRBV5-1; CDR3nt: TGCGCCAGCAGCTTGGCCACTGGAGACAGGGCGAACATTCAGTACTTC; CDR3aa: CASSLATGDRANIQYF
j_gene: TRBJ1-1; d_gene: -; abundance: -; v_gene: TRBV19; CDR3nt: TGTGCCAGTAAGAAACAGCCAATGAACACTGAAGCTTTCTTT; CDR3aa: CASKKQPMNTEAFF
j_gene: TRBJ2-2; d_gene: TRBD2; abundance: -; v_gene: TRBV29-1; CDR3nt: TGCAGCGTTAGGACTAGCGGACCCGGGGAGCTGTTTTTT; CDR3aa: CSVRTSGPGELFF
j_gene: TRBJ1-2; d_gene: TRBD1; abundance: -; v_gene: TRBV15; CDR3nt: TGTGCCACCAGCAGAGAATCGACAGGGAATGGCTACACCTTC; CDR3aa: CATSRESTGNGYTF
j_gene: TRBJ1-1; d_gene: -; abundance: -; v_gene: TRBV30; CDR3nt: TGTGCCTGGAGTCACGACTCTCCAAGGGCTTTCTTT; CDR3aa: CAWSHDSPRAFF
j_gene: TRBJ2-7; d_gene: -; abundance: -; v_gene: TRBV6-1; CDR3nt: TGTGCCAGCAGTGGTGCTAGGAACGAGCAGTACTTC; CDR3aa: CASSGARNEQYF
j_gene: TRBJ1-1; d_gene: -; abundance: -; v_gene: TRBV4-1; CDR3nt: TGCGCCAGCAGCCAAGGAGACAGGAACACTGAAGCTTTCTTT; CDR3aa: CASSQGDRNTEAFF
j_gene: TRBJ1-1; d_gene: TRBD1; abundance: few; v_gene: TRBV5-1; CDR3nt: TGCGCCAGCAGCGTCGGGACAGCGAACACTGAAGCTTTCTTT; CDR3aa: CASSVGTANTEAFF
j_gene: TRBJ2-6; d_gene: -; abundance: -; v_gene: TRBV7-3; CDR3nt: TGTGCCAGCAGCCTCTGGGGGGACGGTTCTGGGGCCAACGTCCTGACTTTC; CDR3aa: CASSLWGDGSGANVLTF
j_gene: TRBJ1-3; d_gene: -; abundance: -; v_gene: TRBV27; CDR3nt: TGTGCCAGCAGTTTGCTGGGGGCGCCCGGAAACACCATATATTTT; CDR3aa: CASSLLGAPGNTIYF
j_gene: TRBJ2-1; d_gene: TRBD2; abundance: -; v_gene: TRBV18; CDR3nt: TGTGCCAGCTCACCAAGAACCAGCGGGAACAATGAGCAGTTCTTC; CDR3aa: CASSPRTSGNNEQFF
j_gene: TRBJ2-2; d_gene: -; abundance: -; v_gene: TRBV11-3; CDR3nt: TGTGCCAGCAGCTCTCTAAAGACCGGGGAGCTGTTTTTT; CDR3aa: CASSSLKTGELFF
j_gene: TRBJ2-3; d_gene: TRBD1; abundance: -; v_gene: TRBV29-1; CDR3nt: TGCAGCGTTAGTCGGCGGGACAGGGCTACAGATACGCAGTATTTT; CDR3aa: CSVSRRDRATDTQYF
j_gene: TRBJ2-3; d_gene: TRBD1; abundance: -; v_gene: TRBV5-1; CDR3nt: TGCGCCAGCAGTTCTAAACAGGGACAGGGGGGACTTGGGGGCACAGATACGCAGTATTTT; CDR3aa: CASSSKQGQGGLGGTDTQYF
j_gene: TRBJ2-2; d_gene: -; abundance: medium-sized; v_gene: TRBV5-1; CDR3nt: TGCGCCAGCAGACCCGGGACAACCAACACCGGGGAGCTGTTTTTT; CDR3aa: CASRPGTTNTGELFF
j_gene: TRBJ2-2; d_gene: TRBD2; abundance: -; v_gene: TRBV7-3; CDR3nt: TGTGCCAGCAGCTTACTCGCGGGAGGCGGGGAGCTGTTTTTT; CDR3aa: CASSLLAGGGELFF
j_gene: TRBJ2-5; d_gene: -; abundance: -; v_gene: TRBV5-4; CDR3nt: TGTGCCAGCAGCTTCAGCGGCCTCGAGGAGACCCAGTACTTC; CDR3aa: CASSFSGLEETQYF
j_gene: TRBJ1-1; d_gene: -; abundance: -; v_gene: TRBV21-1; CDR3nt: TGTGCCAGCAGCAGGACAGGGTTCGACACTGAAGCTTTCTTT; CDR3aa: CASSRTGFDTEAFF
j_gene: TRBJ2-1; d_gene: TRBD2; abundance: -; v_gene: TRBV6-5; CDR3nt: TGTGCCAGCAGTCGTCAAAGGACTAGCAATGAGCAGTTCTTC; CDR3aa: CASSRQRTSNEQFF
j_gene: TRBJ1-5; d_gene: -; abundance: -; v_gene: TRBV30; CDR3nt: TGTGCCTGGAGTGTGGGGAGTAGCAATCAGCCCCAGCATTTT; CDR3aa: CAWSVGSSNQPQHF